These 32 T cell receptor beta chains were sequenced from one sample in a study of cytomegalovirus exposure and HLA in healthy donors. Here immunoSEQ multiplex PCR was the method, and the copy in TCRdb shows in-frame clones only, minus some. In the table there are 230,000 or so clones, approximately 86% of which are singletons. Sequenced material: PBMCs. Receptor source: a woman between 18 and 29 years old in good health and CMV-seronegative.

This clone turned up a few times. The chain uses TRBV29-1 and TRBJ1-2, with D uncertain. Trimming took 6 bases from V and 6 from J, leaving 11 bases between them. This CDR3 spans 11 amino acids. Germline V CDR1 and CDR2: SQVTM, ANQGSEA. CDR3 sequence: CSVPQEDGYTF. CDR3 DNA: TGCAGCGTGCCCCAGGAGGATGGCTACACCTTC.

The CDR3 coding sequence is TGCGCCAGCAGCCCCCGACTAGCGGGAGGGCTTGAAGAGCAGTACTTC. It translates to CASSPRLAGGLEEQYF. V usage is TRBV5-1 and J usage is TRBJ2-7; 14 bases align to TRBD2. Losses at the gene ends were 4 bases for V and 7 bases for J; bases not matched to a gene: 10. CDR3 length: 16 residues. Germline CDR1 reads SGHRS; CDR2 reads YFSETQ.

The V and J genes are TRBV4-1 and TRBJ2-7; 9 bases map to TRBD1. Germline V gives CDR1 MGHRA, CDR2 YSYEKL. The CDR3 totals 14 residues. The J segment lost 4 bases and the V segment lost 3 bases, leaving 4 bases of the junction unmatched. CDR3 nucleotides: TGCGCCAGCAGCCACCGGGACAGGGTTTACGAGCAGTACTTC. Protein sequence: CASSHRDRVYEQYF.

The gene calls are TRBV6-5 and TRBJ1-1; D might be TRBD1 (6 bases). Trimming cost V 6 bases and J 3 bases, with 11 bases left between them. Germline V gives CDR1 MNHEY, CDR2 SVGAGI. The CDR3 runs to 13 residues. The CDR3 sequence is CASSRNRDTEAFF. Here the CDR3 DNA reads TGTGCCAGCAGCCGAAACAGGGACACTGAAGCTTTCTTT.

V and J are TRBV7-9 and TRBJ2-2; unclear D gene. Trimming cost V 1 base and J 5 bases, with 8 bases left between them. The CDR3 runs 14 residues. Germline loops: CDR1 SEHNR, CDR2 FQNEAQ (reference sequence). The CDR3 DNA is TGTGCCAGCAGCTTAGGAGCTAGTACCGGGGAGCTGTTTTTT. As protein: CASSLGASTGELFF. The full variable domain, in which reference TRBV7-9 and TRBJ2-2 provide the parts outside the CDR3, is DTGVSQNPRHKITKRGQNVTFRCDPISEHNRLYWYRQTLGQGPEFLTYFQNEAQLEKSRLLSDRFSAERPKGSFSTLEIQRTEQGDSAMYLCASSLGASTGELFFGEGSRLTVL.

This clone was counted a single time. The chain is built from TRBV28 and TRBJ2-5; D perhaps matches TRBD1 (6 bases). The germline gives CDR1 MDHEN, CDR2 SYDVKM. Between the trimmed V and J ends, which lost 6 bases and 5 bases, there was a span of 13 bases. The CDR3 has 13 residues. CDR3 region: CASRDRQIETQYF. In DNA, the CDR3 is TGTGCCAGCAGGGACAGACAAATTGAGACCCAGTACTTC.

This clone has a single count. This sequence joins TRBV7-8 and TRBJ1-5, with TRBD1 matching over 7 bases. The CDR3 extends over 16 amino acids. V gave up 3 bases and J gave up 6 bases; unmatched junction bases: 11. Germline V gives CDR1 SGHVS, CDR2 FQNEAQ. CDR3: CASSLEDRRVSQPQHF. The CDR3, as DNA: TGTGCCAGCAGCTTGGAGGACAGGAGGGTTAGTCAGCCCCAGCATTTT.

The CDR3 DNA reads TGCGCCAGCAGCCAAGCTATTGCGCCTAGCCACTACAATGAGCAGTTCTTC. Amino acids: CASSQAIAPSHYNEQFF. The rearrangement joins TRBV4-1 to TRBJ2-1, with D perhaps matching TRBD2 (5 bases). Germline V gene data show CDR1 as MGHRA and CDR2 as YSYEKL. The CDR3 runs to 17 residues. V was trimmed by 1 base and J by 3 bases, leaving 16 bases between them.

This chain connects TRBV14 to TRBJ1-1; D is uncertain. Trimming cost V 2 bases and J 7 bases, with 17 bases left between them. CDR1 is SGHDN and CDR2 is FVKESK in the germline V gene. The CDR3 spans 15 residues. Written as DNA, the CDR3 is TGTGCCAGCAGCCAAAGGGCCTCTTCAGCGGGTGAAGCTTTCTTT. This encodes CASSQRASSAGEAFF.

The chain employs TRBV11-2 and TRBJ2-7, with 8 positions matching TRBD1. In germline, CDR1 is SGHAT, CDR2 FQNNGV. The CDR3 runs 15 residues. With V trimmed by 1 base and J by 3 bases, 5 bases remained unmatched. This CDR3 is CASSLAGTGHYEQYF. CDR3 nucleotide sequence: TGTGCCAGCAGCTTAGCCGGGACAGGTCACTACGAGCAGTACTTC.

This chain links TRBV18 with TRBJ1-1; D ambiguous. The CDR3 runs 14 residues. CDR1 is KGHSH and CDR2 is LQKENI in the germline V gene. With 6 bases removed from V and 1 base from J, the gap between germline ends came to 12 bases. This chain's CDR3 is CASSQTEGNTEAFF. In DNA, the CDR3 is TGTGCCAGCTCCCAAACGGAGGGGAACACTGAAGCTTTCTTT. Complete variable domain (other parts from reference TRBV18 and TRBJ1-1): NAGVMQNPRHLVRRRGQEARLRCSPMKGHSHVYWYRQLPEEGLKFMVYLQKENIIDESGMPKERFSAEFPKEGPSILRIQQVVRGDSAAYFCASSQTEGNTEAFFGQGTRLTVV.

This clone turned up a few times. The chain couples TRBV10-2 to TRBJ1-1; possibly TRBD1 for D (6 bases). Germline loops: CDR1 WSHSY, CDR2 SAAADI. V shed 4 bases and J shed 5 bases, with 8 bases lying between them. The CDR3 totals 12 residues. This CDR3 is CASSVTGTEAFF. CDR3 DNA sequence: TGCGCCAGCAGTGTAACAGGGACTGAAGCTTTCTTT.

The chain is built from TRBV7-9 and TRBJ2-3; perhaps TRBD1 as D (5 bases). Trimming cost V 4 bases and J 4 bases, with 15 bases left between them. This CDR3 comprises 15 residues. From germline, CDR1 is SEHNR and CDR2 FQNEAQ (reference sequence). The CDR3 DNA follows: TGTGCCAGCAGCTCACCGCGCGGCAGGGCAGATACGCAGTATTTT. As protein: CASSSPRGRADTQYF. Combining the CDR3 with reference TRBV7-9 and TRBJ2-3 gives the whole variable domain DTGVSQNPRHKITKRGQNVTFRCDPISEHNRLYWYRQTLGQGPEFLTYFQNEAQLEKSRLLSDRFSAERPKGSFSTLEIQRTEQGDSAMYLCASSSPRGRADTQYFGPGTRLTVL.

V usage is TRBV27 and J usage is TRBJ2-7; weak D call: TRBD2 (6 bases). CDR1 is MNHEY, CDR2 SMNVEV, per germline (reference sequence). The CDR3 consists of 15 residues. Trimming shortened V by 0 bases and J by 4 bases, and 13 bases separated the two germline ends. The CDR3 DNA reads TGTGCCAGCAGTTTATCTCGCGCGGCGGGATACGAGCAGTACTTC. This sequence encodes CASSLSRAAGYEQYF.

The rearrangement links TRBV6-6 to TRBJ2-7; no reliable D call. V was pared by 2 bases and J by 6 bases, with 8 bases between. The CDR3 has 12 amino acids. The germline gives CDR1 MNHNY, CDR2 SVGAGI (reference sequence). The CDR3 here is CASSYARSEQYF. The CDR3 region has the DNA TGTGCCAGCAGTTACGCTAGATCCGAGCAGTACTTC.

V and J are TRBV10-3 and TRBJ1-3, with D possibly being TRBD1 (6 bases). This CDR3 spans 12 amino acids. Trimming took 7 bases from V and 4 from J, leaving 8 bases between them. Looked up from germline, CDR1 is ENHRY and CDR2 is SYGVKD. CDR3 sequence reads: CAIMGAGNTIYF. The DNA of the CDR3 is TGTGCCATCATGGGGGCCGGAAACACCATATATTTT.

This rearrangement joins TRBV14 to TRBJ1-2; D may be TRBD1 (5 bases). Between the trimmed V and J ends, which lost 1 base and 6 bases, there was a span of 12 bases. Germline-derived CDR1 and CDR2 are SGHDN and FVKESK. This CDR3 spans 14 amino acids. CDR3 nucleotide sequence: TGTGCCAGCAGCCAAGTTAGGGGCTGGGATGGCTACACCTTC. Translating gives CASSQVRGWDGYTF.

The V and J genes are TRBV28 and TRBJ2-7; 10 positions match TRBD2. The V gene end was trimmed by 1 base and the J gene end by 2 bases; junction bases not matched to a gene: 5. The CDR3 is 16 amino acids. CDR1 MDHEN and CDR2 SYDVKM come from the germline V gene. The CDR3 is CASSLYTSGTTYEQYF. The DNA for the CDR3 is TGTGCCAGCAGTTTATATACTAGCGGGACTACCTACGAGCAGTACTTC.

The chain couples TRBV5-4 to TRBJ1-3; 8 bases map to TRBD1. V lost 4 bases to trimming and J lost 4 bases; unmatched junction nucleotides: 4. The germline V gene encodes CDR1 SGHNT and CDR2 YYREEE (reference sequence). CDR3 length equals 14 residues. Written as DNA, the CDR3 is TGTGCCAGCAGCGCGGACAGGGCGGGAAACACCATATATTTT. It codes for CASSADRAGNTIYF.

This clone was observed a handful of times. The gene calls are TRBV12-5 and TRBJ1-2; 10 nucleotides match TRBD1. Germline V lookup: CDR1 LGHNT, CDR2 FRNRAP. The trim removed 4 bases at V and 2 bases at J, leaving 4 bases unmatched. CDR3 length: 15 amino acids. The CDR3 nucleotides are TGTGCTAGTGGTTCCGGGACAGGGGACAACTATGGCTACACCTTC. Amino acids: CASGSGTGDNYGYTF.

The chain has TRBV2 and TRBJ2-2; 8 bases are a match to TRBD1. The junction had 3 bases not matched to a gene; V was cut back by 6 bases and J by 6 bases. The CDR3 is 13 residues long. CDR1 is SNHLY and CDR2 is FYNNEI in the germline V gene. In nucleotides, the CDR3 is TGTGCCAGCAGGGACAGGGAAGCCGGGGAGCTGTTTTTT. Translation: CASRDREAGELFF.

V and J are TRBV21-1 and TRBJ2-1; the table gives TRBD1 as D, unverified against the DNA. TRBV21-1 is a listed pseudogene. This CDR3 has 16 residues. The CDR3 here is CASSKCSSRKYNEQFF. The DNA of the CDR3 is TGTGCCAGCAGCAAATGTTCGTCCAGGAAATACAATGAGCAGTTCTTC.

V is TRBV27 and J is TRBJ1-1; 7 bases fit TRBD1. This CDR3 is 15 amino acids long. After removal of 1 base from V and 8 bases from J, the junction contained 10 bases not matched to a gene. Germline values: CDR1 MNHEY, CDR2 SMNVEV (reference sequence). CDR3 amino acids: CASSLFVRGSSEAFF. The CDR3 bases are TGTGCCAGCAGTTTATTTGTCAGGGGGTCTTCCGAAGCTTTCTTT.

V is TRBV27 and J is TRBJ1-1, with 7 nucleotides matching TRBD1. Germline CDR1 and CDR2: MNHEY and SMNVEV (reference sequence). The CDR3 is 15 amino acids. V trimming: 4 bases; J trimming: 0 bases; junction bases outside the gene matches: 5. The CDR3 DNA sequence: TGTGCCAGCAGTTCGAAAACAGGGGTGAACACTGAAGCTTTCTTT. Its protein is CASSSKTGVNTEAFF.

V usage is TRBV4-1 and J usage is TRBJ2-5, with 14 bases that match TRBD2. V shed 3 bases and J 5 bases; nucleotides not matched to a gene: 5. The CDR3 is 16 residues long. CDR1 is MGHRA and CDR2 is YSYEKL in the germline V gene. CDR3 sequence (DNA): TGCGCCAGCAGCCACGGGACTAGCGGGAGTTACGAGACCCAGTACTTC. As protein: CASSHGTSGSYETQYF.

This clone was detected a few times. The gene calls are TRBV6-6 and TRBJ2-7; maybe TRBD2 (6 bases). Germline CDR1 is MNHNY and CDR2 is SVGAGI (reference sequence). CDR3 length equals 15 residues. The ends were cut back, 6 bases at V and 5 bases at J, with 20 bases in the middle. Here the CDR3 DNA reads TGTGCCAGCAGACGACTCCCGGGAGAGCTCAACGAGCAGTACTTC. Amino acids: CASRRLPGELNEQYF.

The chain employs TRBV27 and TRBJ1-2, with 7 bases identical to TRBD1. From germline, CDR1 is MNHEY and CDR2 SMNVEV (reference sequence). The CDR3 covers 14 residues. V dropped 3 bases and J dropped 8; count of bases not matched to a gene: 9. In DNA, the CDR3 is TGTGCCAGCAGTTTCCGGAGACAGGGTTACGGCTACACCTTC. The encoded protein is CASSFRRQGYGYTF.

This clone was seen only once. The rearrangement joins TRBV7-9 to TRBJ1-2; 7 nucleotides line up with TRBD1. Germline trimming cut 5 bases from V and 4 bases from J; bases unmatched to any gene: 7. The germline V gene has CDR1 SEHNR and CDR2 FQNEAQ (reference sequence). This CDR3 has 14 amino acids. The CDR3 loop is CASSLTGQSYGYTF. The CDR3 region has the DNA TGTGCCAGCAGCCTTACGGGACAGAGCTATGGCTACACCTTC.

CDR3 protein: CASRRTGGRTEAFF. The CDR3 DNA sequence: TGCGCCAGCAGAAGGACAGGGGGCCGCACTGAAGCTTTCTTT. The V and J genes are TRBV5-1 and TRBJ1-1; 11 nucleotides match TRBD1. This CDR3 region has 14 residues. CDR1 and CDR2 (germline): SGHRS, YFSETQ. V lost 5 bases, J lost 4 bases, and 4 bases stayed unmatched.

The rearrangement uses TRBV18 and TRBJ1-1; TRBD1 matches at 9 bases. There are 16 residues in the CDR3. CDR1 and CDR2 from the germline V gene are KGHSH and LQKENI. Trimming took 5 bases from V and 5 from J; bases not matched to a gene: 12. This CDR3 reads CASSSRVPGTGTEAFF. In DNA form, the CDR3 reads TGTGCCAGCTCATCAAGGGTGCCTGGGACAGGGACTGAAGCTTTCTTT.

The chain is built from TRBV2 and TRBJ2-7; 7 nucleotides match TRBD1. The CDR3 sequence is 16 residues long. Per the germline V gene, CDR1 is SNHLY and CDR2 is FYNNEI. Trimming removed 4 bases from V and 3 bases from J; junction bases left unmatched: 12. The CDR3 region has the DNA TGTGCCAGCAGTGTATTACCCGGGACAGCTAACTACGAGCAGTACTTC. Amino acids: CASSVLPGTANYEQYF.

The V and J genes are TRBV5-1 and TRBJ1-2; TRBD1 matches 7 bases. Germline CDR1 is SGHRS and CDR2 is YFSETQ. The CDR3 has 13 residues. V dropped 5 bases and J dropped 5; count of bases not matched to a gene: 6. CDR3 sequence reads: CASRPGTDYGYTF. The DNA of the CDR3 is TGCGCCAGCAGGCCCGGGACAGATTATGGCTACACCTTC.